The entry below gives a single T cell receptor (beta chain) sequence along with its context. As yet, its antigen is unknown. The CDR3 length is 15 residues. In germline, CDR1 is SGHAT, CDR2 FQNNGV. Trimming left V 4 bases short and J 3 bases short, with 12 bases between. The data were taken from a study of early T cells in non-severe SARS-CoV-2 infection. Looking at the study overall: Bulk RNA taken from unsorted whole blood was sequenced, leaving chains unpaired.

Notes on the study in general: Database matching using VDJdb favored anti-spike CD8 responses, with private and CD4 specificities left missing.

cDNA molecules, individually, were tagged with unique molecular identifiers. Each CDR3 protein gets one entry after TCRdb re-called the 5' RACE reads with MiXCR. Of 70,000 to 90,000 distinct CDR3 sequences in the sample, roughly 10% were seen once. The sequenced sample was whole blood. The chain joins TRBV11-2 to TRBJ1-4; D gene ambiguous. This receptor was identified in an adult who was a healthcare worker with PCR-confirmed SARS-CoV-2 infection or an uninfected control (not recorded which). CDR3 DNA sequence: TGTGCCAGCAGCTCTGGGCGTGGAGCTAATGAAAAACTGTTTTTT. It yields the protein CASSSGRGANEKLFF. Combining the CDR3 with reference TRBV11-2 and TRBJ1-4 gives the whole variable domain EAGVAQSPRYKIIEKRQSVAFWCNPISGHATLYWYQQILGQGPKLLIQFQNNGVVDDSQLPKDRFSAERLKGVDSTLKIQPAKLEDSAVYLCASSSGRGANEKLFFGSGTQLSVL.